This TCR beta chain is from a study of OX40 agonist ivuxolimab in advanced cancers. The V and J ends lost 4 bases and 4 bases, in that order; junction bases with no gene match: 6. The CDR3 length is 14 residues. Germline loops: CDR1 SGHDT, CDR2 YYEEEE. Some clones are missing from TCRdb's copy, which holds only in-frame ones; the method was immunoSEQ multiplex PCR. Of 65,000 to 70,000 clones in the sample, about 80% are singletons; the top ten hold 2% to 2.5%. The sequence derives from an adult with an advanced solid tumor such as melanoma, head and neck, liver or kidney cancer. Specimen: CD4+ or CD8+ T cells sorted from blood, collected in a trial of the OX40 agonist ivuxolimab. The V call is TRBV5-6, the J call TRBJ1-2, with 8 nucleotides matching TRBD1. CDR3 loop: CASSPDRGSYGYTF. The CDR3 DNA reads as TGTGCCAGCAGCCCTGACAGGGGATCCTATGGCTACACCTTC.